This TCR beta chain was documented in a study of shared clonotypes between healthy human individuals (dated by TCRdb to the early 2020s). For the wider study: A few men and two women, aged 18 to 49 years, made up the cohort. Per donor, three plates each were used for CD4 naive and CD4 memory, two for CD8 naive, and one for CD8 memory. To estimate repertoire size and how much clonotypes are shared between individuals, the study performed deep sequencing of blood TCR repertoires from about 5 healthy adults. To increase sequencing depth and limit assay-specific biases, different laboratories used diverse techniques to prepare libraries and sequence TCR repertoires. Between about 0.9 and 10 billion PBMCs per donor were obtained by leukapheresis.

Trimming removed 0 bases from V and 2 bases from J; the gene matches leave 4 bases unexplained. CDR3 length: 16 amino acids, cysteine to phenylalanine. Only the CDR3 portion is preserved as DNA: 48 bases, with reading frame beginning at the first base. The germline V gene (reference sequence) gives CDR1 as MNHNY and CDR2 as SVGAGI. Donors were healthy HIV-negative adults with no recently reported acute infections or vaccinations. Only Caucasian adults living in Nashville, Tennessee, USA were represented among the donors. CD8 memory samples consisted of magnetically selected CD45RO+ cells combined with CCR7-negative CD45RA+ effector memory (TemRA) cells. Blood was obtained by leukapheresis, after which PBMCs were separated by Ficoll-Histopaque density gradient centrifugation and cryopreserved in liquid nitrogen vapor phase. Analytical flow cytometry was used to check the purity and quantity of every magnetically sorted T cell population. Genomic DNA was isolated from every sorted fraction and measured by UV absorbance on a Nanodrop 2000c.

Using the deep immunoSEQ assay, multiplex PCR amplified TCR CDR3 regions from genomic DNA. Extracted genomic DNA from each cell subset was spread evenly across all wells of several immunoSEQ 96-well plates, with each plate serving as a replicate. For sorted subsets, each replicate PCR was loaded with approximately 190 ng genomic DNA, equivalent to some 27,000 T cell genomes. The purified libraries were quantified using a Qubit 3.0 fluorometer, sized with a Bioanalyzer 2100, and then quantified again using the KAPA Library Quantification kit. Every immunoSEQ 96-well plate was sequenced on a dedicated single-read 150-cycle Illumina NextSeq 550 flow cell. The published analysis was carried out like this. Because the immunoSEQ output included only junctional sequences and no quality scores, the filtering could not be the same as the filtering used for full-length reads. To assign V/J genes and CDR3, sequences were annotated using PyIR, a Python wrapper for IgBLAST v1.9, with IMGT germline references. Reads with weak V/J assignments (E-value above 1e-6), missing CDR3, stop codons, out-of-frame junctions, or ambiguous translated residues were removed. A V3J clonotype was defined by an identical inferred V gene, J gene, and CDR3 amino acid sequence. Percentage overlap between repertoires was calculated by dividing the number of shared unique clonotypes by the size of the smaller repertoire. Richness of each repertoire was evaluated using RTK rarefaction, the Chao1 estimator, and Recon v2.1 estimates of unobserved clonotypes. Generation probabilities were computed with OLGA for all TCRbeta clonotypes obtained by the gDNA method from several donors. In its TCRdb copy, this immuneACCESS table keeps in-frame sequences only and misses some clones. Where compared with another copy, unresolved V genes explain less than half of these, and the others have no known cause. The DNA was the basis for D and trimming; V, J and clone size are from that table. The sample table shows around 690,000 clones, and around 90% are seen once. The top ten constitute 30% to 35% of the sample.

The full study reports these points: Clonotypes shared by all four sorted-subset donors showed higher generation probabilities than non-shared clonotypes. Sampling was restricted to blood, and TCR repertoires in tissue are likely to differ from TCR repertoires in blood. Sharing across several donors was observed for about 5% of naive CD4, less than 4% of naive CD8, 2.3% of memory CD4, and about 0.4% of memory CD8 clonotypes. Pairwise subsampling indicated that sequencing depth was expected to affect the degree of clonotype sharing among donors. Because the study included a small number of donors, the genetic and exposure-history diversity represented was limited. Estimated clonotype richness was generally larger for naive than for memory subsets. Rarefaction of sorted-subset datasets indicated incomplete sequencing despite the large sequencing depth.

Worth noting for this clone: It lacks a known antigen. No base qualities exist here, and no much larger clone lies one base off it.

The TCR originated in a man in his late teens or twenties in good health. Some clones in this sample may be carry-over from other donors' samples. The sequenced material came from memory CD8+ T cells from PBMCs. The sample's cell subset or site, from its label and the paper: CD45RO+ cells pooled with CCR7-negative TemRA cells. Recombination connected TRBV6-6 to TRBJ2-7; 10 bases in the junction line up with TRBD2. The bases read TGTGCCAGCAGTTACTCGACTAGCGGGCCAACCTACGAGCAGTACTTC. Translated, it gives CASSYSTSGPTYEQYF.